The T cell receptor beta chain under discussion was sequenced for a study of T cell therapy after organ transplantation. Study background: Therapy products were autologous CMV-specific T cells, peptide-expanded for about 15 days. T cell doses, up to 6, came every 2 weeks; follow-up lasted 25 to 35 weeks. Findings and limits, study-wide: Antirejection and antiviral medication effects could not be assessed.

The time point was: 20-29 weeks after completion of therapy. The repertoire was sequenced with immunoSEQ multiplex PCR; TCRdb's copy has only in-frame clones and lacks some. The repertoire holds about 21,000 clones, roughly 89% seen once, with less than 40% in the top ten. Deletions cut 0 bases from V and 4 bases from J, with 8 bases between. The germline gives CDR1 MNHEY, CDR2 SVGAGI. The CDR3 runs to 14 residues. With regard to this clone: Antigen: not known.

This chain connects TRBV6-5 to TRBJ2-3, with D unclear. This TCR derives from a human patient who had received a solid organ transplant and had CMV disease. Some T cells may be provided by the graft donor. The source material was CD8+ T cells from blood, sampled after autologous CMV-specific T cell therapy. The CDR3 reads CASSYSTSPDTQYF. CDR3 nucleotide sequence: TGTGCCAGCAGTTACTCGACGAGCCCAGATACGCAGTATTTT.